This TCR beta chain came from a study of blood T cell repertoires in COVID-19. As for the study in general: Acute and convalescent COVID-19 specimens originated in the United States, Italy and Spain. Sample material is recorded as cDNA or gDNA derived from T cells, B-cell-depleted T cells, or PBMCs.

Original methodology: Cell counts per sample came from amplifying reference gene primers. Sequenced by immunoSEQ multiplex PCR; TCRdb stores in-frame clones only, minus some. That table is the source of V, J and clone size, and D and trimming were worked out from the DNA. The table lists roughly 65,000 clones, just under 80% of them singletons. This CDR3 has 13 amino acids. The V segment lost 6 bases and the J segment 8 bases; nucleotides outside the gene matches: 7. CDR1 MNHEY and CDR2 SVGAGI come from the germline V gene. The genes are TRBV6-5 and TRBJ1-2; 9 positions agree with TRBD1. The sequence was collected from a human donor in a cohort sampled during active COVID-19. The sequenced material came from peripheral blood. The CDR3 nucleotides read TGTGCCAGCAGCCGGGACAGGGCCCGAGGCTACACCTTC. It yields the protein CASSRDRARGYTF.